A selection of T cell receptor beta chains follows, all from one sample in a study of T cells after yellow fever vaccination. TCRdb recomputed calls from the 5' RACE reads with MiXCR, one row per CDR3 protein. The table records under 300,000 distinct CDR3 sequences, around 6.7% of them present only once. The material sequenced was CD4+ T cells sorted from PBMCs, taken on the day of the yellow fever booster vaccination. Receptors were obtained from a young man who received the YFV17D yellow fever vaccine. Each CDR3 is given with its conserved first and last residue. D genes are given only for firm matches. Size values are once, few and many counts, or a class for expanded clones, and some rows have none.

CDR3 DNA: TGTGCCAGCAGCCCCAGCGACAGGGTGGAGACCCAGTACTTC
CDR3 protein: CASSPSDRVETQYF
clone size: many
J gene: TRBJ2-5
V gene: TRBV21-1
D gene: -

CDR3 DNA: TGCGCCAGCAGCTCGGGACGGGAGTTTTCACCCCTCCACTTT
CDR3 protein: CASSSGREFSPLHF
clone size: few
J gene: TRBJ1-6
V gene: TRBV5-1
D gene: -

CDR3 DNA: TGCAGTGTTGCGGGAGGCCCCAACGCCGAGCAGTACTTC
CDR3 protein: CSVAGGPNAEQYF
clone size: -
J gene: TRBJ2-7
V gene: TRBV20-1
D gene: TRBD2

CDR3 DNA: TGCAGTGCTCGAGACATTCGGTCGGGAGATACGCAGTATTTT
CDR3 protein: CSARDIRSGDTQYF
clone size: few
J gene: TRBJ2-3
V gene: TRBV20-1
D gene: -

CDR3 DNA: TGCGCCAGCAGCTTGGACAGGGGGCTGAACCATGAGCAGTTCTTC
CDR3 protein: CASSLDRGLNHEQFF
clone size: many
J gene: TRBJ2-1
V gene: TRBV5-1
D gene: TRBD1

CDR3 DNA: TGTGCCAGCAGCTCGACCTGGGAGACCCAGTACTTC
CDR3 protein: CASSSTWETQYF
clone size: once
J gene: TRBJ2-5
V gene: TRBV7-2
D gene: -

CDR3 DNA: TGTGCCAGCAGCTTAAAGGCGGGGCGGTTCTTC
CDR3 protein: CASSLKAGRFF
clone size: many
J gene: TRBJ2-1
V gene: TRBV7-2
D gene: -

CDR3 DNA: TGTGCCAGCAGCTCGGGACTAGCAGGGGAGACCCAGTACTTC
CDR3 protein: CASSSGLAGETQYF
clone size: many
J gene: TRBJ2-5
V gene: TRBV7-2
D gene: TRBD2

CDR3 DNA: TGTGCCAGCATGGAATTGGGGCGGGTATCCGAGCAGTATTTT
CDR3 protein: CASMELGRVSEQYF
clone size: few
J gene: TRBJ2-3
V gene: TRBV28
D gene: -

CDR3 DNA: TGTGCCCGCTGGGACTATTACAATGAGCAGTTCTTC
CDR3 protein: CARWDYYNEQFF
clone size: -
J gene: TRBJ2-1
V gene: TRBV6-5
D gene: TRBD2

CDR3 DNA: TGTGCCAGCACCCTTCGGATAGCGGGGAGCTCTGGGGCCAACGTCCTGACTTTC
CDR3 protein: CASTLRIAGSSGANVLTF
clone size: -
J gene: TRBJ2-6
V gene: TRBV6-2/TRBV6-3
D gene: TRBD2

CDR3 DNA: TGTGCCATCTGTTTACTGGGGACTAGCGGTTCCTCTAGCACAGATACGCAGTATTTT
CDR3 protein: CAICLLGTSGSSSTDTQYF
clone size: -
J gene: TRBJ2-3
V gene: TRBV12-3/TRBV12-4
D gene: TRBD2

CDR3 DNA: TGCAGTGCTAGGCGGGGGAGCTCCTACGAGCAGTACTTC
CDR3 protein: CSARRGSSYEQYF
clone size: -
J gene: TRBJ2-7
V gene: TRBV20-1
D gene: TRBD2

CDR3 DNA: TGTGCCAGCAGTCTCCAAGGGGCGCCTTTAGAGACCCAGTACTTC
CDR3 protein: CASSLQGAPLETQYF
clone size: -
J gene: TRBJ2-5
V gene: TRBV12-3/TRBV12-4
D gene: -

CDR3 DNA: TGTGCCAGCAGACGCCGGGACCGTGTTACTGAAGCTTTCTTT
CDR3 protein: CASRRRDRVTEAFF
clone size: -
J gene: TRBJ1-1
V gene: TRBV27
D gene: -

CDR3 DNA: TGTGCCAGCAGCTTACGGGACAGGGTTAACAATGAGCAGTTCTTC
CDR3 protein: CASSLRDRVNNEQFF
clone size: few
J gene: TRBJ2-1
V gene: TRBV7-9
D gene: TRBD1

CDR3 DNA: TGTGCCAGCAGCCCGGACAGGGTTATAGGAAATGAGCAGTTCTTC
CDR3 protein: CASSPDRVIGNEQFF
clone size: -
J gene: TRBJ2-1
V gene: TRBV7-2
D gene: TRBD1

CDR3 DNA: TGTGCCAGCACCCTATTAGGGGCCAACGTCCTGACTTTC
CDR3 protein: CASTLLGANVLTF
clone size: -
J gene: TRBJ2-6
V gene: TRBV12-3/TRBV12-4
D gene: -

CDR3 DNA: TGCAGCGTCGGACAGGGGAACACTGAAGCTTTCTTT
CDR3 protein: CSVGQGNTEAFF
clone size: many
J gene: TRBJ1-1
V gene: TRBV29-1
D gene: TRBD1

CDR3 DNA: TGTGCCAGCAGCTTGGCGGAGGGACTAGCGTTGGGGGATACGCAGTATTTT
CDR3 protein: CASSLAEGLALGDTQYF
clone size: -
J gene: TRBJ2-3
V gene: TRBV5-4
D gene: TRBD2

CDR3 DNA: TGTGCCAGCAGCCCCTGGACCGGGCCCTACGAGCAGTACTTC
CDR3 protein: CASSPWTGPYEQYF
clone size: few
J gene: TRBJ2-7
V gene: TRBV3-1
D gene: -

CDR3 DNA: TGTGCCAGCACCACTCACAGGGGGCGTTTCGGCTATGGCTACACCTTC
CDR3 protein: CASTTHRGRFGYGYTF
clone size: few
J gene: TRBJ1-2
V gene: TRBV12-3/TRBV12-4
D gene: TRBD1

CDR3 DNA: TGCGCCAGCAGCCAAGATCCTCGAGAGCGACGCACAGATACGCAGTATTTT
CDR3 protein: CASSQDPRERRTDTQYF
clone size: -
J gene: TRBJ2-3
V gene: TRBV4-3
D gene: -

CDR3 DNA: TGTGCCAGTAGTACCAGTCGGACTAGCGGGAATGAGCAGTTCTTC
CDR3 protein: CASSTSRTSGNEQFF
clone size: few
J gene: TRBJ2-1
V gene: TRBV19
D gene: TRBD2

CDR3 DNA: TGTGCCAGCAGCTCAGGACAGGAAGAGACCCAGTACTTC
CDR3 protein: CASSSGQEETQYF
clone size: many
J gene: TRBJ2-5
V gene: TRBV7-2
D gene: TRBD1

CDR3 DNA: TGTGCCAGCAGCTTAGCCTCAACCCGGGAGTTTGCAGATACGCAGTATTTT
CDR3 protein: CASSLASTREFADTQYF
clone size: -
J gene: TRBJ2-3
V gene: TRBV7-2
D gene: -

CDR3 DNA: TGTGCCAGCAGGTCTGGAGGTCAGCCCCAGCATTTT
CDR3 protein: CASRSGGQPQHF
clone size: few
J gene: TRBJ1-5
V gene: TRBV7-2
D gene: -

CDR3 DNA: TGTGCCAGCAGAGGGACAGGTGGCGGGAACATTCAGTACTTC
CDR3 protein: CASRGTGGGNIQYF
clone size: -
J gene: TRBJ2-4
V gene: TRBV6-1
D gene: TRBD1

CDR3 DNA: TGCAGTGCTGGTCTAGCGGGTAGCACAGATACGCAGTATTTT
CDR3 protein: CSAGLAGSTDTQYF
clone size: many
J gene: TRBJ2-3
V gene: TRBV20-1
D gene: TRBD2

CDR3 DNA: TGTGCCAGCAGCAGTAAGGTAGCGCCAGCGCCGATGGAGCAGTTCTTC
CDR3 protein: CASSSKVAPAPMEQFF
clone size: few
J gene: TRBJ2-1
V gene: TRBV5-4
D gene: -

CDR3 DNA: TGTGCCAGCAGCTCGGACAGGGTCACCGGGGAGCTGTTTTTT
CDR3 protein: CASSSDRVTGELFF
clone size: -
J gene: TRBJ2-2
V gene: TRBV7-2
D gene: TRBD1

CDR3 DNA: TGTGCCAGCAGCTTAGTGTCAGGAGAAAGAAATCAGCCCCAGCATTTT
CDR3 protein: CASSLVSGERNQPQHF
clone size: few
J gene: TRBJ1-5
V gene: TRBV7-2
D gene: -

CDR3 DNA: TGTGCCAGCAGCTCCGGTGGGGGCCCAGATACGCAGTATTTT
CDR3 protein: CASSSGGGPDTQYF
clone size: -
J gene: TRBJ2-3
V gene: TRBV7-8
D gene: -

CDR3 DNA: TGTGCCAGCAGTTACTCCGCCAGGGCCTCGAGAACACCCTACGAGCAGTACTTC
CDR3 protein: CASSYSARASRTPYEQYF
clone size: few
J gene: TRBJ2-7
V gene: TRBV6-5
D gene: -

CDR3 DNA: TGCAGTGCTAGGCAGAGAGCACCTTTTAGCAATCAGCCCCAGCATTTT
CDR3 protein: CSARQRAPFSNQPQHF
clone size: few
J gene: TRBJ1-5
V gene: TRBV20-1
D gene: -

CDR3 DNA: TGCAGTGCTCCCCCCTTGGCGTACGAGCAGTACTTC
CDR3 protein: CSAPPLAYEQYF
clone size: few
J gene: TRBJ2-7
V gene: TRBV20-1
D gene: -

CDR3 DNA: TGCAGCGGGTCCCTGGGCAGGGGGCCGGGCGAGACCCAGTACTTC
CDR3 protein: CSGSLGRGPGETQYF
clone size: many
J gene: TRBJ2-5
V gene: TRBV29-1
D gene: TRBD1

CDR3 DNA: TGTGCCATCAGTGACGACCAGAAACGCTACGAGCAGTACTTC
CDR3 protein: CAISDDQKRYEQYF
clone size: many
J gene: TRBJ2-7
V gene: TRBV10-3
D gene: -

CDR3 DNA: TGTGCCAGCAGTTACTCGACCCCAAGCATTCAGTACTTC
CDR3 protein: CASSYSTPSIQYF
clone size: many
J gene: TRBJ2-4
V gene: TRBV6-2/TRBV6-3
D gene: -

CDR3 DNA: TGTGCCAGCAGCCTCAAGATAAACACTGAAGCTTTCTTT
CDR3 protein: CASSLKINTEAFF
clone size: few
J gene: TRBJ1-1
V gene: TRBV7-9
D gene: -

CDR3 DNA: TGTGCCGCAACAGCGCGAGGGAACACTGAAGCTTTCTTT
CDR3 protein: CAATARGNTEAFF
clone size: few
J gene: TRBJ1-1
V gene: TRBV10-3
D gene: -

CDR3 DNA: TGTGCCAGCAGTGGCAGAAATCAGCCCCAGCATTTT
CDR3 protein: CASSGRNQPQHF
clone size: many
J gene: TRBJ1-5
V gene: TRBV6-6
D gene: -

CDR3 DNA: TGCAGTGCTAGTTTTGGTCCGTCCAATGAGCAGTTCTTC
CDR3 protein: CSASFGPSNEQFF
clone size: many
J gene: TRBJ2-1
V gene: TRBV20-1
D gene: -

CDR3 DNA: TGCGCCAGCAGCCAACCGAGCCAGGGGGGCTCGGATGAGCAGTTCTTC
CDR3 protein: CASSQPSQGGSDEQFF
clone size: many
J gene: TRBJ2-1
V gene: TRBV4-3
D gene: -

CDR3 DNA: TGTGCCAGCCTACGGGACCGCACAGATACGCAGTATTTT
CDR3 protein: CASLRDRTDTQYF
clone size: many
J gene: TRBJ2-3
V gene: TRBV11-3
D gene: -

CDR3 DNA: TGTGCCAGCAGCTTAACGTCAGGCTCAAGCACAGATACGCAGTATTTT
CDR3 protein: CASSLTSGSSTDTQYF
clone size: many
J gene: TRBJ2-3
V gene: TRBV7-6
D gene: -

CDR3 DNA: TGCGCCAGCAGCGACACCCTAGCGGGACGAGACAATGAGCAGTTCTTC
CDR3 protein: CASSDTLAGRDNEQFF
clone size: many
J gene: TRBJ2-1
V gene: TRBV5-1
D gene: TRBD2

CDR3 DNA: TGTGCCAGCACCGAAGGCACCAGGGTCCAGAGCTCCTACGAGCAGTACTTC
CDR3 protein: CASTEGTRVQSSYEQYF
clone size: -
J gene: TRBJ2-7
V gene: TRBV12-3/TRBV12-4
D gene: -

CDR3 DNA: TGTGCCAGCAGCATAGAACCGTCAACTTACAATGAGCAGTTCTTC
CDR3 protein: CASSIEPSTYNEQFF
clone size: few
J gene: TRBJ2-1
V gene: TRBV11-3
D gene: -

CDR3 DNA: TGTGCCAGCAGTCCTCTAGCGGGAGGCGCCGACACCGGGGAGCTGTTTTTT
CDR3 protein: CASSPLAGGADTGELFF
clone size: many
J gene: TRBJ2-2
V gene: TRBV7-6
D gene: TRBD2

CDR3 DNA: TGCAGTGCTAAGGGGCGGGGGGGGAACACTGAAGCTTTCTTT
CDR3 protein: CSAKGRGGNTEAFF
clone size: few
J gene: TRBJ1-1
V gene: TRBV20-1
D gene: -

CDR3 DNA: TGCAGCGGGGGCCAAGGTTCTGACGAGCAGTACTTC
CDR3 protein: CSGGQGSDEQYF
clone size: few
J gene: TRBJ2-7
V gene: TRBV29-1
D gene: -

CDR3 DNA: TGTGCCAGCAGTTTAGGGGGGGGATTGACTGAAGCTTTCTTT
CDR3 protein: CASSLGGGLTEAFF
clone size: -
J gene: TRBJ1-1
V gene: TRBV28
D gene: -

CDR3 DNA: TGTGCCAGCAGTTTTGTAGGGTCTCCCGGGGAGCTGTTTTTT
CDR3 protein: CASSFVGSPGELFF
clone size: -
J gene: TRBJ2-2
V gene: TRBV27
D gene: -

CDR3 DNA: TGCGCCAGCAGCCCACAGACGGGACAGGGTCAAGGCTACACCTTC
CDR3 protein: CASSPQTGQGQGYTF
clone size: few
J gene: TRBJ1-2
V gene: TRBV4-3
D gene: TRBD1

CDR3 DNA: TGTGCCAGCAGGCCTCGGACGGGCCACTCTGGGGCCAACGTCCTGACTTTC
CDR3 protein: CASRPRTGHSGANVLTF
clone size: -
J gene: TRBJ2-6
V gene: TRBV11-2
D gene: -

CDR3 DNA: TGTGCCAGCAGTGAGCGGACTAGCGGGGATCACACAGATACGCAGTATTTT
CDR3 protein: CASSERTSGDHTDTQYF
clone size: -
J gene: TRBJ2-3
V gene: TRBV25-1
D gene: TRBD2

CDR3 DNA: TGTGCCAGCAGCCGGAAGTTGGGGAGGTGGGAGGGCAATGAGCAGTTCTTC
CDR3 protein: CASSRKLGRWEGNEQFF
clone size: few
J gene: TRBJ2-1
V gene: TRBV3-1
D gene: TRBD2

CDR3 DNA: TGTGCCACCTCAGGGTTCAATGAGCAGTTCTTC
CDR3 protein: CATSGFNEQFF
clone size: many
J gene: TRBJ2-1
V gene: TRBV24-1
D gene: -

CDR3 DNA: TGCAGTGCTAGAGAAACAGTAACAGATACGCAGTATTTT
CDR3 protein: CSARETVTDTQYF
clone size: -
J gene: TRBJ2-3
V gene: TRBV20-1
D gene: -